This record covers a single T cell receptor (beta chain). The data were obtained in a study of blood T cell repertoires in COVID-19. Study-level background: The United States, Italy and Spain supplied acute and convalescent COVID-19 samples. In each case, the material was cDNA or gDNA derived from T cells, B-cell-depleted T cells, or PBMCs.

V was cut by 4 bases and J by 0 bases, with 10 bases left in between. This CDR3 is built from 14 residues. Looked up from germline, CDR1 is SGHRS and CDR2 is YFSETQ. Original analysis: The authors estimated nucleated cell counts from reference gene primer amplification. The data were produced by immunoSEQ multiplex PCR, yet TCRdb's version contains in-frame clones alone and is incomplete. D and trimming were read from the DNA, whereas the V and J calls and clone size are those reported in that table. The data show over 150,000 clones, with about nine tenths seen just once and 1.5% to 2% held by the top ten.

This rearrangement joins TRBV5-1 to TRBJ1-1; D uncertain. The source of this sequence is a man aged 18-30 years who had recovered from COVID-19. Sequenced: peripheral blood. The CDR3 is CASSATSMNTEAFF. As DNA, the CDR3 is TGCGCCAGCAGCGCGACTAGCATGAACACTGAAGCTTTCTTT.